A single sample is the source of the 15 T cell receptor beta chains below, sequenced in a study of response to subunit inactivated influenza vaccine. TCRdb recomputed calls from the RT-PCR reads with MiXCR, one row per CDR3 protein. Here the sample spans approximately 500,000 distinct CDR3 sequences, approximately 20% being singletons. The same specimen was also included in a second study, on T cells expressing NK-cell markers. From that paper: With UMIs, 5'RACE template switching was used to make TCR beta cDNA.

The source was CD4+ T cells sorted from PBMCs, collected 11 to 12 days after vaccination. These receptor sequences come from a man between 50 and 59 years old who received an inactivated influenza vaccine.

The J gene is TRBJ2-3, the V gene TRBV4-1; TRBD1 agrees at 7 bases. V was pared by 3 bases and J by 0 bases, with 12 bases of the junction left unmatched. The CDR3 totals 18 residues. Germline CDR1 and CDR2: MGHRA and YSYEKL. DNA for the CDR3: TGCGCCAGCAGCCAGCTTCCGGGACAGCTGTCTAGCACAGATACGCAGTATTTT. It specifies CASSQLPGQLSSTDTQYF.

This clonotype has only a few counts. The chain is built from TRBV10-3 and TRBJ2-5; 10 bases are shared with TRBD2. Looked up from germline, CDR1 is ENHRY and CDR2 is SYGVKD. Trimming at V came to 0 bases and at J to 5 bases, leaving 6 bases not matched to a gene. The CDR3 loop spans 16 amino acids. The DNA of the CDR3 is TGTGCCATCAGTGAGTCCTCTAGCGGGAGTCGGGAGACCCAGTACTTC. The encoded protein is CAISESSSGSRETQYF.

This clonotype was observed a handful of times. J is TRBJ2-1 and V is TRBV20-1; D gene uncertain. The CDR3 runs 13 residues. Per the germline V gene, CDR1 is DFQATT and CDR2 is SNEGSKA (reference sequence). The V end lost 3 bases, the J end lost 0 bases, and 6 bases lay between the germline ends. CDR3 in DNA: TGCAGTGCTAGCTGGAGCTCCTACAATGAGCAGTTCTTC. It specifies CSASWSSYNEQFF.

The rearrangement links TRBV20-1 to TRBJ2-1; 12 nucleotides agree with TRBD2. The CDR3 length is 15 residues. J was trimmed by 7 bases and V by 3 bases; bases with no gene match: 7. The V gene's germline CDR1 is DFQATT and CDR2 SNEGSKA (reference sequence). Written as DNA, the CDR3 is TGCAGTGCTAGTGGACTAGCGGGAAAATTGAATGAGCAGTTCTTC. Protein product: CSASGLAGKLNEQFF.

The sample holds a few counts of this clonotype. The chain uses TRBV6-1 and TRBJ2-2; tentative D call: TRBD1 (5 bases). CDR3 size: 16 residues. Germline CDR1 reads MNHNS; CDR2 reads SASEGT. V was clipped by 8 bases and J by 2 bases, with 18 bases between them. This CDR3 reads CASSPQDLTNTGELFF. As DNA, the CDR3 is TGTGCCAGCTCCCCACAGGATTTAACAAACACCGGGGAGCTGTTTTTT.

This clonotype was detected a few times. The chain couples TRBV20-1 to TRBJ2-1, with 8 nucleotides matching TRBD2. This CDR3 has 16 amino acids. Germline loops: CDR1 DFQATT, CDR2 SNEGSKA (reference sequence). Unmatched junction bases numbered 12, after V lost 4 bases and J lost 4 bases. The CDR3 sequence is CSAIQRSGGGYNEQFF. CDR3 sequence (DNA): TGCAGTGCTATTCAGAGGAGCGGGGGCGGATACAATGAGCAGTTCTTC.

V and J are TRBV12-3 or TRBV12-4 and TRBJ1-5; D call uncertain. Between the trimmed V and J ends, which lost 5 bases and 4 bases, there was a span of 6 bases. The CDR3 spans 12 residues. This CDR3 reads CASSTINQPQHF. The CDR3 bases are TGTGCCAGCAGTACCATAAATCAGCCCCAGCATTTT.

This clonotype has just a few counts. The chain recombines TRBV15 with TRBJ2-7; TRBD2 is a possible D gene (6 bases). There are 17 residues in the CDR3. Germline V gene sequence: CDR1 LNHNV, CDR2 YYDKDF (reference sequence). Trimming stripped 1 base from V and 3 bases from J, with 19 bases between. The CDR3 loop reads CATSRVGEPGRLYEQYF. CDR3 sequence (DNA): TGTGCCACCAGCAGAGTAGGAGAACCGGGGAGGCTCTACGAGCAGTACTTC.

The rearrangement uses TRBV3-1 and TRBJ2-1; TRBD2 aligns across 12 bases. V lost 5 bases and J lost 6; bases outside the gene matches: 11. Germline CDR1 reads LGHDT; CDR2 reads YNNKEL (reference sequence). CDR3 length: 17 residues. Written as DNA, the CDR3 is TGTGCCAGCAGCTTCAGACTAGCGGGGGCCGCCCGCAATGAGCAGTTCTTC. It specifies CASSFRLAGAARNEQFF.

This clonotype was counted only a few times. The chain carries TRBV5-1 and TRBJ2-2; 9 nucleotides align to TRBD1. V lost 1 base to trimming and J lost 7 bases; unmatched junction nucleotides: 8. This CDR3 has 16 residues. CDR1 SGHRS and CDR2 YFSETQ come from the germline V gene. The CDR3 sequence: CASSLSGQGRGGELFF. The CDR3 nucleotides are TGCGCCAGCAGCTTGAGTGGACAGGGGAGAGGCGGGGAGCTGTTTTTT.

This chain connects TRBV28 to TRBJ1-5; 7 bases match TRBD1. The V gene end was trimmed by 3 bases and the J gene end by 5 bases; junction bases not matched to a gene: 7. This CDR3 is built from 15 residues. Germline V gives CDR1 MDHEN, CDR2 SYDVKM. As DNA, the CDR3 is TGTGCCAGCAGTTTTAGGGGACAGCCCTATCAGCCCCAGCATTTT. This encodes CASSFRGQPYQPQHF.

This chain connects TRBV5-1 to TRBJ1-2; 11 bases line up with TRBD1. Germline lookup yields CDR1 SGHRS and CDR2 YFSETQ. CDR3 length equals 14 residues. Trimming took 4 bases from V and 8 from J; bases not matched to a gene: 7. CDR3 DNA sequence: TGCGCCAGCAGCGACGGACAGGGGGCCAGAGGCTACACCTTC. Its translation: CASSDGQGARGYTF.

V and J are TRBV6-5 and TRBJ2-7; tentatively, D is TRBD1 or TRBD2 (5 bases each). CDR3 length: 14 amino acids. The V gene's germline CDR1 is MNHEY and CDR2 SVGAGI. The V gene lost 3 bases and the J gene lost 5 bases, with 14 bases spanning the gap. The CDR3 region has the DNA TGTGCCAGCAGTTATGGTCCAGGGAGACACGAGCAGTACTTC. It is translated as CASSYGPGRHEQYF.

The CDR3 loop is CAIRDRDRAEYGYTF. The CDR3 DNA sequence: TGTGCCATCAGGGATCGGGACAGGGCGGAATATGGCTACACCTTC. The chain uses TRBV10-3 and TRBJ1-2; 9 positions agree with TRBD1. V gave up 6 bases and J gave up 5 bases; unmatched junction bases: 10. CDR1 and CDR2 (germline): ENHRY, SYGVKD. The CDR3 is 15 residues long.

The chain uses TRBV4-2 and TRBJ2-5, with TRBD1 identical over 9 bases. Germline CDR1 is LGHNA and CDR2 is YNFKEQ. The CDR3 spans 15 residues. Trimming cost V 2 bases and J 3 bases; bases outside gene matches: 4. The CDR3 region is CASSQTGQGKETQYF. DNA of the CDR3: TGTGCCAGCAGCCAAACGGGACAGGGAAAAGAGACCCAGTACTTC.